These 22 T cell receptor beta chains originate from one sample sequenced in a study of beta chain features in type 1 diabetes (dated by TCRdb to 2017 to 2018). General conclusions and limits of the study: Type 1 diabetes patients showed a moderate but significant shortening of TCRB CDR3 length in all four CD4+ subsets.

The library was made by the immunoSEQ multiplex PCR assay. The High Capacity cDNA Reverse Transcription Kit was used to reverse transcribe all of the isolated RNA, meaning that expressed TCRB transcripts were what got sequenced. The table was pulled from immuneACCESS by TCRdb, which kept in-frame rearrangements only. Such tables lose some clones; where checked, under half of the loss comes from unresolved V genes, and the rest has no known cause. In this sample the table shows around 41,000 clones, approximately 62% of which occur a single time. The ten top clones hold approximately 1.6% of the sample. Antigens for these TCRs are unknown. Sequences were obtained from Tregs from blood. The sample's cell subset or site label, decoded: regulatory CD4+ T cells. Source of these receptors: a man aged 25 to 45 with type 1 diabetes. Some clones in this sample may be carry-over from other donors' samples.

The V gene is TRBV5-1, the J gene TRBJ2-5; D is possibly TRBD2 (7 bases). This CDR3 spans 13 amino acids. CDR1 is SGHRS, CDR2 YFSETQ, per germline. With 9 bases removed from V and 1 base from J, the gap between germline ends came to 13 bases. CDR3 nucleotide sequence: TGCGCCACGTCTGCGGGGGCCCAAGAGACCCAGTACTTC. Its protein product is CATSAGAQETQYF.

This sequence joins TRBV7-2 and TRBJ1-5; D remains unclear. V was pared by 1 base and J by 5 bases, with 6 bases between. The CDR3 has 13 amino acids. Germline V CDR1 and CDR2: SGHTA, FQGNSA. CDR3 sequence: CASSLGRDQPQHF. CDR3 in DNA: TGTGCCAGCAGCTTAGGGAGGGATCAGCCCCAGCATTTT.

The V call is TRBV6-5, the J call TRBJ2-1, with D tentatively TRBD2 (6 bases). The CDR3 totals 15 residues. The V gene lost 2 bases and the J gene lost 8 bases, with 16 bases spanning the gap. Germline CDR1 is MNHEY and CDR2 is SVGAGI. The CDR3 nucleotides read TGTGCCAGCAGTTACCGGGGCGGAGGGTTCGATGAGCAGTTCTTC. Protein product: CASSYRGGGFDEQFF.

This clone showed up just once. The rearrangement uses TRBV5-1 and TRBJ2-7; TRBD2 is a possible D gene (5 bases). V was pared by 0 bases and J by 3 bases, with 13 bases between. Per the germline V gene, CDR1 is SGHRS and CDR2 is YFSETQ. This CDR3 spans 15 amino acids. The CDR3 reads CASSLASGDGYEQYF. CDR3 sequence (DNA): TGCGCCAGCAGCTTGGCTTCCGGGGATGGCTACGAGCAGTACTTC.

Only a few counts were recorded for this clone. The DNA for the CDR3 is TGTGCCAGTAAGAAAGACAGGGGTCGGTTTAAGCAGTTCTTC. It is translated as CASKKDRGRFKQFF. V and J are TRBV19 and TRBJ2-1, with 8 bases lining up with TRBD1. The CDR3 contains 14 residues. With V trimmed by 7 bases and J by 11 bases, 13 bases remained unmatched. Germline values: CDR1 LNHDA, CDR2 SQIVND (reference sequence). The full variable domain, its missing parts supplied by reference TRBV19 and TRBJ2-1, is DGGITQSPKYLFRKEGQNVTLSCEQNLNHDAMYWYRQDPGQGLRLIYYSQIVNDFQKGDIAEGYSVSREKKESFPLTVTSAQKNPTAFYLCASKKDRGRFKQFFGPGTRLTVL.

CDR3 DNA: TGTGCCAGTAGGTTGGACAGGGGGACTGAAGCTTTCTTT. Protein: CASRLDRGTEAFF. The genes are TRBV19 and TRBJ1-1, with 10 bases that match TRBD1. Germline assignment: CDR1 LNHDA and CDR2 SQIVND (reference sequence). The V segment lost 6 bases and the J segment 5 bases; nucleotides outside the gene matches: 3. The CDR3 is made up of 13 amino acids.

The chain links TRBV5-1 to TRBJ2-7; 8 bases line up with TRBD1. Germline V gene lookup returns CDR1 SGHRS and CDR2 YFSETQ. Trimming removed 2 bases from V and 4 bases from J; junction bases left unmatched: 8. The CDR3 totals 15 residues. This chain's CDR3 is CASSLTGTGAYEQYF. The CDR3 DNA follows: TGCGCCAGCAGCTTAACCGGGACAGGAGCTTACGAGCAGTACTTC. The full variable domain, completed using reference TRBV5-1 and TRBJ2-7, is KAGVTQTPRYLIKTRGQQVTLSCSPISGHRSVSWYQQTPGQGLQFLFEYFSETQRNKGNFPGRFSGRQFSNSRSEMNVSTLELGDSALYLCASSLTGTGAYEQYFGPGTRLTVT.

There are a few counts of this clone. The chain joins TRBV11-3 to TRBJ2-1; TRBD2 aligns across 12 bases. The CDR3 contains 14 residues. Trimming took 4 bases from V and 9 from J; bases not matched to a gene: 4. Germline-derived CDR1 and CDR2 are SGHNT and YENEEA. Written as DNA, the CDR3 is TGTGCCAGCAGCTCTAGCGGGGGGGCCGGTGAGCAGTTCTTC. This translates into CASSSSGGAGEQFF. Full variable domain (remainder filled in from reference TRBV11-3 and TRBJ2-1): EAGVVQSPRYKIIEKKQPVAFWCNPISGHNTLYWYLQNLGQGPELLIRYENEEAVDDSQLPKDRFSAERLKGVDSTLKIQPAELGDSAVYLCASSSSGGAGEQFFGPGTRLTVL.

V and J are TRBV25-1 and TRBJ1-2, with D perhaps TRBD1 (6 bases). V shed 9 bases and J shed 0 bases, with 11 bases lying between them. This CDR3 has 13 residues. The germline gives CDR1 MGHDK, CDR2 SYGVNS. For the CDR3, the DNA is TGTGCCAGGGGGGGGGCGACTAACTATGGCTACACCTTC. This gives the protein CARGGATNYGYTF.

This clone appeared once. The chain uses TRBV7-9 and TRBJ2-6; maybe TRBD2 (5 bases). Germline V gene lookup returns CDR1 SEHNR and CDR2 FQNEAQ (reference sequence). Trimming removed 5 bases from V and 0 bases from J, with 17 bases in between. CDR3 length: 18 residues. CDR3 in DNA: TGTGCCAGCAGCCGAGGTGGGGAGTTTGGCTCTGGGGCCAACGTCCTGACTTTC. Amino acid sequence: CASSRGGEFGSGANVLTF.

The CDR3 region has the DNA TGTGCCAGCAGCTTAGATACCCTAGCGGGGGTGACAGATACGCAGTATTTT. Its translation: CASSLDTLAGVTDTQYF. The rearrangement joins TRBV7-2 to TRBJ2-3, with 10 bases aligning to TRBD2. J lost 3 bases, V lost 1 base, and 7 bases had no gene match. This CDR3 contains 17 residues. From germline, CDR1 is SGHTA and CDR2 FQGNSA. Full variable domain (outside the CDR3, taken from reference TRBV7-2 and TRBJ2-3): GAGVSQSPSNKVTEKGKDVELRCDPISGHTALYWYRQSLGQGLEFLIYFQGNSAPDKSGLPSDRFSAERTGGSVSTLTIQRTQQEDSAVYLCASSLDTLAGVTDTQYFGPGTRLTVL.

The chain employs TRBV6-5 and TRBJ2-3; D is perhaps TRBD2 (6 bases). Looked up from germline, CDR1 is MNHEY and CDR2 is SVGAGI. The V end lost 6 bases, the J end lost 2 bases, and 12 bases lay between the germline ends. The CDR3 spans 14 residues. CDR3 loop: CASRPGLNTDTQYF. DNA of the CDR3: TGTGCCAGCAGACCGGGACTCAACACAGATACGCAGTATTTT.

The rearrangement uses TRBV4-2 and TRBJ2-7, with 9 bases fitting TRBD2. CDR1 LGHNA and CDR2 YNFKEQ come from the germline V gene. The CDR3 is made up of 15 amino acids. Unmatched junction bases numbered 7, after V lost 3 bases and J lost 4 bases. The chain's CDR3 is CASSQGLAPGYEQYF. CDR3 coding DNA: TGTGCCAGCAGCCAGGGACTAGCACCAGGTTACGAGCAGTACTTC.

The rearrangement uses TRBV19 and TRBJ1-1; no clear D gene. Germline CDR1 is LNHDA and CDR2 is SQIVND (reference sequence). The CDR3 extends over 14 amino acids. Trimming removed 0 bases at V and 6 bases at J, with 11 bases between. CDR3 protein: CASSIEGRLAEAFF. As DNA, the CDR3 is TGTGCCAGTAGTATAGAGGGCAGGCTGGCTGAAGCTTTCTTT.

This chain connects TRBV6-1 to TRBJ2-7, with D perhaps matching TRBD1 (6 bases). The CDR3 covers 12 residues. The germline V gene has CDR1 MNHNS and CDR2 SASEGT. Trimming removed 4 bases at V and 2 bases at J, with 6 bases between. CDR3: CASSGDTYEQYF. The CDR3 DNA is TGTGCCAGCAGTGGGGACACCTACGAGCAGTACTTC.

The J gene is TRBJ2-2, the V gene TRBV7-9; possible D gene TRBD1, 6 bases. Trimming removed 11 bases at V and 4 bases at J, with 17 bases between. This CDR3 has 14 residues. Germline V gene sequence: CDR1 SEHNR, CDR2 FQNEAQ (reference sequence). The DNA for the CDR3 is TGTGCCGGCAAATCAGGGGTTAGCACCGGGGAGCTGTTTTTT. Protein: CAGKSGVSTGELFF. The whole variable domain, filled in from reference TRBV7-9 and TRBJ2-2, reads DTGVSQNPRHKITKRGQNVTFRCDPISEHNRLYWYRQTLGQGPEFLTYFQNEAQLEKSRLLSDRFSAERPKGSFSTLEIQRTEQGDSAMYLCAGKSGVSTGELFFGEGSRLTVL.

This chain connects TRBV5-1 to TRBJ2-5, with D perhaps matching TRBD1 (5 bases). V was shortened by 7 bases and J by 2 bases, with 12 bases between the two germline ends. The CDR3 contains 13 residues. CDR1 SGHRS and CDR2 YFSETQ come from the germline V gene. CDR3 nucleotide sequence: TGCGCCAGCCAGGGAATCCAACAAGAGACCCAGTACTTC. Its translation: CASQGIQQETQYF.

J is TRBJ2-1 and V is TRBV7-2; TRBD2 is a possible D gene (5 bases). Germline V gene sequence: CDR1 SGHTA, CDR2 FQGNSA. V dropped 1 base and J dropped 15 bases, with 10 bases sitting between them. The CDR3 totals 11 residues. CDR3 sequence reads: CASSLGVATFF. CDR3 DNA: TGTGCCAGCAGCTTAGGGGTAGCGACGTTCTTC.

The chain has TRBV18 and TRBJ2-1, with 7 bases matching TRBD1. The CDR3 is made up of 14 amino acids. The trim removed 4 bases at V and 7 bases at J, leaving 7 bases unmatched. The germline CDR1 and CDR2 sequences are KGHSH and LQKENI. The CDR3 spells CASSQAGGGNEQFF. The CDR3 DNA follows: TGTGCCAGCTCACAGGCAGGGGGTGGTAATGAGCAGTTCTTC.

This rearrangement joins TRBV2 to TRBJ1-2, with 7 bases lining up with TRBD1. In germline, CDR1 is SNHLY, CDR2 FYNNEI. The J segment lost 3 bases and the V segment lost 6 bases, leaving 10 bases of the junction unmatched. The CDR3 runs 15 residues. The CDR3 loop reads CASSLSDREDYGYTF. The CDR3 nucleotides are TGTGCCAGCAGCCTTTCAGACAGGGAAGACTATGGCTACACCTTC. Based on the CDR3 plus reference TRBV2 and TRBJ1-2, the full variable domain is EPEVTQTPSHQVTQMGQEVILRCVPISNHLYFYWYRQILGQKVEFLVSFYNNEISEKSEIFDDQFSVERPDGSNFTLKIRSTKLEDSAMYFCASSLSDREDYGYTFGSGTRLTVV.

The V and J genes are TRBV29-1 and TRBJ1-3, with D possibly matching TRBD1 (6 bases). The CDR3 runs to 13 residues. V shed 7 bases and J shed 5 bases, with 15 bases lying between them. Per germline, CDR1 SQVTM and CDR2 ANQGSEA. The CDR3 loop reads CSATDRMRNTIYF. The CDR3 nucleotides read TGCAGCGCAACGGACAGAATGAGAAACACCATATATTTT.

This clone appeared a few times. The chain couples TRBV6-6 to TRBJ1-3, with 9 bases aligning to TRBD1. V shed 6 bases, J shed 4 bases, and the junction held 4 bases outside the gene matches. The CDR3 is made up of 14 amino acids. Germline lookup yields CDR1 MNHNY and CDR2 SVGAGI (reference sequence). In DNA form, the CDR3 reads TGTGCCAGCAGACCACAGGGGGCAGGAAACACCATATATTTT. Translated, it gives CASRPQGAGNTIYF.